These T cell receptor beta chains were read from a single sample in a study of T cell repertoires in cytomegalovirus infection. TCRdb passed the reads through MiXCR, listing each CDR3 protein once. The sample includes more than 85,000 distinct CDR3 sequences, 29% of them seen just once. Their recognized antigens are unknown. The specimen comprised CD8+ T cells from cultured PBMCs, sampled from culture after CMV antigen stimulation. Receptors originate from a human donor in good health (CMV status not recorded). Some clones in this sample may be carry-over from other donors' samples. CDR3s include the opening cysteine and the closing phenylalanine or tryptophan. The order of the fields is clone size, D gene, V gene, J gene, CDR3 protein, CDR3 DNA. The D gene is left open where the match is weak. Size is stated for part of the rows, as once, few or many counts, or as a class when the clone is expanded.

size: few
D: TRBD2
V: TRBV7-9
J: TRBJ2-1
CDR3: CASSLTVLGGSSYNEQFF
DNA: TGTGCCAGCAGCTTAACGGTTCTGGGGGGGAGCTCCTACAATGAGCAGTTCTTC

size: .
D: .
V: TRBV4-1
J: TRBJ2-7
CDR3: CASSLSLGFYEQYF
DNA: TGCGCCAGCAGCCTATCACTCGGTTTCTACGAGCAGTACTTC

size: .
D: TRBD1
V: TRBV12-3/TRBV12-4
J: TRBJ1-6
CDR3: CASKGQEKNSPLHF
DNA: TGTGCCAGCAAAGGACAGGAGAAAAATTCACCCCTCCACTTT

size: few
D: .
V: TRBV4-1
J: TRBJ2-7
CDR3: CASSQVGASLYEQYF
DNA: TGCGCCAGCAGCCAAGTGGGGGCCTCCCTATACGAGCAGTACTTC

size: many
D: .
V: TRBV4-2
J: TRBJ2-7
CDR3: CASSQRDPPSAYEQYF
DNA: TGTGCCAGCAGCCAAAGGGATCCCCCCTCCGCCTACGAGCAGTACTTC

size: many
D: .
V: TRBV7-9
J: TRBJ2-1
CDR3: CASSLSYGAYNEQFF
DNA: TGTGCCAGCAGCTTAAGCTACGGAGCCTACAATGAGCAGTTCTTC

size: .
D: TRBD2
V: TRBV28
J: TRBJ2-1
CDR3: CASSRGGTYNEQFF
DNA: TGTGCCAGCAGTCGGGGGGGAACCTACAATGAGCAGTTCTTC

size: few
D: TRBD1
V: TRBV7-6
J: TRBJ1-1
CDR3: CASSETGSGTEAFF
DNA: TGTGCCAGCAGCGAGACAGGGAGCGGCACTGAAGCTTTCTTT

size: few
D: TRBD2
V: TRBV7-8
J: TRBJ2-3
CDR3: CASSPGGAGTDTQYF
DNA: TGTGCCAGCAGCCCCGGGGGGGCGGGAACAGATACGCAGTATTTT

size: few
D: TRBD1
V: TRBV7-9
J: TRBJ2-1
CDR3: CASSLAGTGVHEQFF
DNA: TGTGCCAGCAGCTTAGCCGGGACAGGGGTCCATGAGCAGTTCTTC

size: .
D: TRBD1
V: TRBV7-8
J: TRBJ2-7
CDR3: CASSSTGAYEQYF
DNA: TGTGCCAGCAGCTCCACAGGGGCCTACGAGCAGTACTTC

size: .
D: TRBD1
V: TRBV7-6
J: TRBJ1-2
CDR3: CASSSTDRGSDGYTF
DNA: TGTGCCAGCAGCTCCACGGACAGGGGATCGGATGGCTACACCTTC

size: many
D: .
V: TRBV27
J: TRBJ1-4
CDR3: CASSATGSTNEKLFF
DNA: TGTGCCAGCAGTGCTACAGGTTCAACTAATGAAAAACTGTTTTTT

size: .
D: TRBD1
V: TRBV4-1
J: TRBJ2-7
CDR3: CASSQGTGVDEQYF
DNA: TGCGCCAGCAGCCAGGGGACAGGGGTAGACGAGCAGTACTTC

size: many
D: .
V: TRBV7-8
J: TRBJ2-7
CDR3: CASSLEDSYYEQYF
DNA: TGTGCCAGCAGCTTAGAAGACAGTTACTACGAGCAGTACTTC

size: .
D: .
V: TRBV27
J: TRBJ1-5
CDR3: CASRPLRGQDQPQHF
DNA: TGTGCCAGCAGACCCCTCAGGGGTCAAGATCAGCCCCAGCATTTT

size: few
D: .
V: TRBV7-9
J: TRBJ2-5
CDR3: CASSPLRLGAETQYF
DNA: TGTGCCAGCAGCCCTTTAAGACTGGGGGCTGAGACCCAGTACTTC

size: .
D: .
V: TRBV11-2
J: TRBJ2-3
CDR3: CASSAETDTQYF
DNA: TGTGCCAGCAGCGCAGAGACAGATACGCAGTATTTT

size: .
D: .
V: TRBV7-9
J: TRBJ2-3
CDR3: CASSLVRGSDTQYF
DNA: TGTGCCAGCAGCTTAGTAAGGGGGTCGGATACGCAGTATTTT

size: .
D: TRBD2
V: TRBV19
J: TRBJ2-1
CDR3: CASSPYSGGYNEQFF
DNA: TGTGCCAGTAGTCCTTATAGCGGGGGGTACAATGAGCAGTTCTTC

size: .
D: .
V: TRBV6-1
J: TRBJ2-7
CDR3: CASIRDPEDYEQYF
DNA: TGTGCCAGCATCCGGGATCCCGAAGACTACGAGCAGTACTTC

size: .
D: .
V: TRBV27
J: TRBJ2-7
CDR3: CASSLFHPDYEQYF
DNA: TGTGCCAGCAGTTTATTCCACCCCGATTACGAGCAGTACTTC

size: .
D: .
V: TRBV20-1
J: TRBJ2-5
CDR3: CSARDPWVLTGETQYF
DNA: TGCAGTGCTAGAGATCCCTGGGTTTTGACGGGAGAGACCCAGTACTTC